A selection of T cell receptor beta chains follows, all from one sample in a study of blood T cell repertoires in COVID-19. Clones were sequenced by immunoSEQ multiplex PCR, and TCRdb holds only the in-frame ones, with some missing. The sample lists 230,000 or so clones; about four fifths were seen once. Sequenced: peripheral blood. These receptors were taken from a man aged 40-49 years with active or convalescent COVID-19. The CDR3 runs from the conserved cysteine through the conserved F or W. The D gene is left open where the match is weak. A row's size may be missing; if present it is once, few, many or a size class.

v_call	cdr3_length	d_call	clone_size	j_call	cdr3_nt	cdr3_aa
TRBV15	15	.	.	TRBJ2-2	TGTGCCACCAGCAGAGGGCAGGTGAACACCGGGGAGCTGTTTTTT	CATSRGQVNTGELFF
TRBV24-1	16	TRBD1	few	TRBJ2-1	TGTGCCACCAGTGAAACCAGGGGGAGCTCCTACAATGAGCAGTTCTTC	CATSETRGSSYNEQFF
TRBV4-1	15	.	once	TRBJ2-5	TGCGCCAGCAGCCAAGGCGCAGGGGTAGGAGAGACCCAGTACTTC	CASSQGAGVGETQYF
TRBV2	15	TRBD2	once	TRBJ2-7	TGTGCCAGCTCCAATAGCGGGAGAGGTGGCTACGAGCAGTACTTC	CASSNSGRGGYEQYF
TRBV25-1	16	TRBD2	.	TRBJ2-3	TGTGCCAGCAGTGAAAGGGCTAGCGGGAGCACAGATACGCAGTATTTT	CASSERASGSTDTQYF
TRBV29-1	13	.	.	TRBJ2-4	TGCAGCGTTGAACTGGGAGGGGGTGACATTCAGTACTTC	CSVELGGGDIQYF
TRBV30	13	.	.	TRBJ1-5	TGTGCCTGGAGCCCAGGATCCCATCAGCCCCAGCATTTT	CAWSPGSHQPQHF
TRBV2	15	.	.	TRBJ2-3	TGTGCCAGCAGCGCAGATTGGGGCCTCGCAGATACGCAGTATTTT	CASSADWGLADTQYF
TRBV12-3/TRBV12-4	13	.	few	TRBJ1-2	TGTGCCAGCAGTTTAGGGGCCAGCTATGGCTACACCTTC	CASSLGASYGYTF
TRBV10-3	16	TRBD1	.	TRBJ1-2	TGTGCCATCAGTGAAGGATCGGGACAGCCTAACTATGGCTACACCTTC	CAISEGSGQPNYGYTF
TRBV7-2	16	TRBD2	few	TRBJ2-5	TGTGCCAGCAGCTTACGAACTAGCGGGGGCTACCAGACCCAGTACTTC	CASSLRTSGGYQTQYF
TRBV10-3	15	TRBD1	.	TRBJ2-1	TGTGCCATCAGTGATGGGACAGCCTCCTACAATGAGCAGTTCTTC	CAISDGTASYNEQFF
TRBV13	12	.	once	TRBJ2-7	TGTGCCAGCAGCTTAGACAGGGTCGAGCAGTACTTC	CASSLDRVEQYF
TRBV25-1	14	.	.	TRBJ1-6	TGTGCCAGCAGTGACTGGCAGGGTAATTCACCCCTCCACTTT	CASSDWQGNSPLHF
TRBV7-2	16	.	once	TRBJ2-1	TGTGCCAGCAGCTTAGATGGCGCGGGCCTATCTGGGGAGCAGTTCTTC	CASSLDGAGLSGEQFF
TRBV19	16	TRBD1	.	TRBJ1-1	TGTGCCAGTAGCCGGGACAGGGGGCGCGTTTACACTGAAGCTTTCTTT	CASSRDRGRVYTEAFF
TRBV14	12	.	few	TRBJ2-7	TGTGCCAGCAGCCAAGGGGCCGGAGAGCAGTACTTC	CASSQGAGEQYF
TRBV5-1	15	TRBD1	once	TRBJ1-4	TGCGCCAGCAGCTTGGGGACAGGGGAAAATGAAAAACTGTTTTTT	CASSLGTGENEKLFF
TRBV4-2	16	.	.	TRBJ1-2	TGTGCCAGCAGCCAAAACACCCCGGGGGGTAACTATGGCTACACCTTC	CASSQNTPGGNYGYTF
TRBV7-7	15	.	.	TRBJ2-2	TGTGCTAGCAGCTTAAGGGCGGGGCCCACCGGGGAGCTGTTTTTT	CASSLRAGPTGELFF
TRBV6-5	14	.	.	TRBJ1-1	TGTGCCAGCAGTTACGGGCCGGGATCTCTTGAAGCTTTCTTT	CASSYGPGSLEAFF
TRBV5-8	16	.	.	TRBJ1-5	TGTGCCAGCAGCAACCATACAGGGATTCTCAATCAGCCCCAGCATTTT	CASSNHTGILNQPQHF
TRBV19	13	.	.	TRBJ1-1	TGTGCCAGTAGTCTTAAATTGGGGCCTGAAGCTTTCTTT	CASSLKLGPEAFF
TRBV29-1	13	TRBD1	.	TRBJ1-1	TGCAGCGTTTCTGAGACAGGGGGAACTGAAGCTTTCTTT	CSVSETGGTEAFF
TRBV12-3/TRBV12-4	12	.	.	TRBJ1-3	TGTGCCAGCAGTCGGTTAGGAAACACCATATATTTT	CASSRLGNTIYF
TRBV6-6	16	TRBD1	.	TRBJ1-2	TGTGCCAGCAGTTACCGGGACAGGGATCTTCTTTCTGGCTACACCTTC	CASSYRDRDLLSGYTF
TRBV3-1/TRBV3-2	15	TRBD1	.	TRBJ2-7	TGTGCCAGCAGCCCGAAGGTGGACAGGGGCTACGAGCAGTACTTC	CASSPKVDRGYEQYF
TRBV5-1	12	.	.	TRBJ1-1	TGCGCCAGCAGCCTCCAGGGTACTGAAGCTTTCTTT	CASSLQGTEAFF
TRBV30	11	.	few	TRBJ1-1	TGTGCCCTTGGAGGCGGCACTGAAGCTTTCTTT	CALGGGTEAFF
TRBV24-1	14	.	.	TRBJ1-3	TGTGCCACCAGTGATCGGGGGACTGGAAACACCATATATTTT	CATSDRGTGNTIYF
TRBV4-2	15	.	.	TRBJ1-4	TGTGCCAGCAGCCCCGGAGAGCTCAATAATGAAAAACTGTTTTTT	CASSPGELNNEKLFF
TRBV30	13	.	.	TRBJ1-2	TGTGCCTGGGGGGCAGGGGCCAACTATGGCTACACCTTC	CAWGAGANYGYTF
TRBV11-2	15	TRBD1	few	TRBJ1-1	TGTGCCAGCAGCTGGACAGGGTCTGGTAACACTGAAGCTTTCTTT	CASSWTGSGNTEAFF
TRBV2	15	TRBD1	.	TRBJ1-5	TGTGCCAGCTCCAAACTGGGACAGGGCAATCAGCCCCAGCATTTT	CASSKLGQGNQPQHF
TRBV2	14	.	.	TRBJ1-2	TGTGCCAGCAGTGCTACAGGTAATCCAGGTGGCTACACCTTC	CASSATGNPGGYTF
TRBV2	12	.	once	TRBJ1-2	TGTGCCAGCAGTCCAACAGGGCCTGGCTACACCTTC	CASSPTGPGYTF
TRBV7-3	16	TRBD2	.	TRBJ2-1	TGTGCCAGCAGCTTGGGACTAGCGGGAGACGTGGATGAGCAGTTCTTC	CASSLGLAGDVDEQFF
TRBV3-1/TRBV3-2	14	.	.	TRBJ2-5	TGTGCCAGCAGCCAAGGTCTAGCTCAGGAGACCCAGTACTTC	CASSQGLAQETQYF
TRBV4-1	14	.	.	TRBJ1-1	TGCGCCAGCAGCCAAGAAAGGCGACATCCTGAAGCTTTCTTT	CASSQERRHPEAFF
TRBV7-9	13	TRBD1	.	TRBJ1-2	TGTGCCAGCAGCCATACAGGGGGCTATGGCTACACCTTC	CASSHTGGYGYTF
TRBV12-3/TRBV12-4	13	TRBD1	.	TRBJ1-2	TGTGCCAGCAGTACGGGACAGACCTATGGCTACACCTTC	CASSTGQTYGYTF
TRBV28	15	.	.	TRBJ1-2	TGTGCCAGCAGCCTACCCTTAGGGCAGGGTCGGGGCTACACCTTC	CASSLPLGQGRGYTF
TRBV5-5	16	TRBD1	.	TRBJ2-2	TGTGCCAGCAGCTTTGCAGGGACAGGGGGCTATGGGGAGCTGTTTTTT	CASSFAGTGGYGELFF
TRBV7-3	16	TRBD2	.	TRBJ2-3	TGTGCCAGCAGCCTTATAGCGGGAGTGGGTAGAGATACGCAGTATTTT	CASSLIAGVGRDTQYF
TRBV5-4	14	.	few	TRBJ1-1	TGTGCCAGCAGCACCGACTCCAGTTCAACTGAAGCTTTCTTT	CASSTDSSSTEAFF
TRBV5-3	17	.	.	TRBJ2-1	TGTGCCAGAACCACCCTGATTTTTTCGCCAGGATTCAATGAGCAGTTCTTC	CARTTLIFSPGFNEQFF
TRBV2	14	TRBD1	.	TRBJ2-5	TGTGCCAGCAGGACAGGGGAGGTCCCAGAGACCCAGTACTTC	CASRTGEVPETQYF
TRBV5-1	15	TRBD2	.	TRBJ2-5	TGCGCCAGCAGCTGGGGACTAGCGGAGGGAGAGACCCAGTACTTC	CASSWGLAEGETQYF
TRBV11-3	15	TRBD2	.	TRBJ2-7	TGTGCCAGCAGCTTAGGGTTAGCGGGAGCTCTGGAGCAGTACTTC	CASSLGLAGALEQYF
TRBV2	13	TRBD2	.	TRBJ2-7	TGTGCCAGCAGTGAGGGGGGGGTCTACGAGCAGTACTTC	CASSEGGVYEQYF
TRBV3-1/TRBV3-2	16	TRBD1	.	TRBJ2-3	TGTGCCAGCAGCCAATGGACAGGGGGCGGTCCAGATACGCAGTATTTT	CASSQWTGGGPDTQYF
TRBV3-1/TRBV3-2	12	.	few	TRBJ1-2	TGTGCCAGCAGCCAGGACGACAGTGGCTACACCTTC	CASSQDDSGYTF